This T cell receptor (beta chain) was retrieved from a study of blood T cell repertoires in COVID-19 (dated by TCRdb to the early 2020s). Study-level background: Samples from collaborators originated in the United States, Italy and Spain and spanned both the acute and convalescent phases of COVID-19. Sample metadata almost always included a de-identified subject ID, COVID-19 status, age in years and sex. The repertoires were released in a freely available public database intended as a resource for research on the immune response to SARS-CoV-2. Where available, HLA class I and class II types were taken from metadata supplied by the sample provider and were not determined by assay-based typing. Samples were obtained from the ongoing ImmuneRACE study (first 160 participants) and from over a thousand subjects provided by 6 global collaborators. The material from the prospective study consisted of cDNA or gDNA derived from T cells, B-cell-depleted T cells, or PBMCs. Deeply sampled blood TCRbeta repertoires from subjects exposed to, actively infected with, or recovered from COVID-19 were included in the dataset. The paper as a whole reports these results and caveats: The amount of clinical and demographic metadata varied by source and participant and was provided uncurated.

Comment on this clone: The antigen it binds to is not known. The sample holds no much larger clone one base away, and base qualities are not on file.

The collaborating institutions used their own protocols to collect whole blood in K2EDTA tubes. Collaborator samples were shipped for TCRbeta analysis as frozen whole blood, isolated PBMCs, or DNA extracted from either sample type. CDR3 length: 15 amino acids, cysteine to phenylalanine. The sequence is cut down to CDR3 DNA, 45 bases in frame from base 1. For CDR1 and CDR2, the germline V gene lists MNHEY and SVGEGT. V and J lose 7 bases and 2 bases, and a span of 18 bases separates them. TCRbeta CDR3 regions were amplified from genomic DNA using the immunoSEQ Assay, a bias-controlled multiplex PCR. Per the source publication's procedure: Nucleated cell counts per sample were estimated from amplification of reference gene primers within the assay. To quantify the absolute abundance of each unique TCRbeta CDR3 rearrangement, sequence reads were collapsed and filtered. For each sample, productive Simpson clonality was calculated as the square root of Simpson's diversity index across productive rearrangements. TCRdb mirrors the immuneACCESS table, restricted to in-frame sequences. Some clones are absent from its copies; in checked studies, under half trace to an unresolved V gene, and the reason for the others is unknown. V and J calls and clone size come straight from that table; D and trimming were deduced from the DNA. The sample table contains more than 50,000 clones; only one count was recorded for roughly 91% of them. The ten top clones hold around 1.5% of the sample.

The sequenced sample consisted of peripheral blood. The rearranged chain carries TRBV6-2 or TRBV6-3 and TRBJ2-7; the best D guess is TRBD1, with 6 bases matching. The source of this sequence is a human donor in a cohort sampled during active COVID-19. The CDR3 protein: CASTPLDSFTYEQYF. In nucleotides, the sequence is TGTGCCAGCACCCCGCTGGACAGCTTCACCTACGAGCAGTACTTC.